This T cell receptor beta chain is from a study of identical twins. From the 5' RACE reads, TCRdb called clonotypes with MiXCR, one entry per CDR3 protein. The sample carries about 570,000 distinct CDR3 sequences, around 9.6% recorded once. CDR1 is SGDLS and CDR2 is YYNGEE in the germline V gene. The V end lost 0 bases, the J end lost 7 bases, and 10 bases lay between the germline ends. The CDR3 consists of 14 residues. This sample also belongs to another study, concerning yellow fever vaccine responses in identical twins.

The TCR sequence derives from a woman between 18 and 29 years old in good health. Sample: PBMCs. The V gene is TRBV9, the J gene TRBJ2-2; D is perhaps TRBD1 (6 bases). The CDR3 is CASSVARGGGELFF. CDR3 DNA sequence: TGTGCCAGCAGCGTAGCCAGGGGCGGCGGGGAGCTGTTTTTT.